These 26 T cell receptor beta chains were sequenced from one sample in a study of T cells in Graves' hyperthyroidism and ophthalmopathy. Amplification of TCR beta CDR3 regions used RNA as the template. Primed by the HTBI set, a first-round RT-PCR was run on the TCR CDR3. TCRdb fed the multiplex PCR reads into MiXCR, producing one record per CDR3 protein. This sample has around 500,000 distinct CDR3 sequences, with approximately 14% found just once. Sequencing was carried out using blood. These receptor sequences come from a woman aged 40 to 50 with Graves' hyperthyroidism.

The rearrangement joins TRBV18 to TRBJ2-4; no clear D gene. V lost 5 bases and J lost 2, with 10 bases in between. There are 14 residues in the CDR3. Germline CDR1 and CDR2: KGHSH and LQKENI. CDR3 in amino acids: CASSADFTKNIQYF. The CDR3, as DNA: TGTGCCAGCTCAGCCGACTTCACCAAAAACATTCAGTACTTC.

This clonotype turned up a few times. The V call is TRBV12-5, the J call TRBJ2-5; D gene unclear. This CDR3 region has 12 residues. CDR1 is LGHNT and CDR2 is FRNRAP in the germline V gene. Between the trimmed V and J ends, which lost 1 base and 12 bases, there was a span of 12 bases. The chain's CDR3 is CASGLDSRREYF. The CDR3, as DNA: TGTGCTAGTGGTTTGGACTCGCGAAGGGAGTACTTC.

This clonotype was seen at least ten times. This chain connects TRBV2 to TRBJ2-5, with TRBD1 identical over 10 bases. The CDR3 contains 15 residues. Germline lookup yields CDR1 SNHLY and CDR2 FYNNEI. Trimming cost V 11 bases and J 1 base; bases outside gene matches: 10. CDR3 DNA: TGTGCCGCCAGCTCAGGGACAGGGGCCCAAGAGACCCAGTACTTC. Translated, it gives CAASSGTGAQETQYF.

This clonotype was detected many times. The V gene is TRBV18, the J gene TRBJ1-6, with D possibly matching TRBD1 (6 bases). The length of the CDR3 is 16 residues. The V gene's germline CDR1 is KGHSH and CDR2 LQKENI. V was clipped by 1 base and J by 7 bases, with 14 bases between them. In DNA form, the CDR3 reads TGTGCCAGCTCACCACTTAGGGACGGGACAAATTCACCCCTCCACTTT. Its protein is CASSPLRDGTNSPLHF.

The rearrangement uses TRBV6-5 and TRBJ2-3, with D perhaps matching TRBD1 (5 bases). CDR3 length equals 15 residues. Germline assignment: CDR1 MNHEY and CDR2 SVGAGI. Between the trimmed V and J ends, which lost 0 bases and 2 bases, there was a span of 9 bases. Written as DNA, the CDR3 is TGTGCCAGCAGTTACTCGCTGGACAACACAGATACGCAGTATTTT. Residues: CASSYSLDNTDTQYF.

In its sample, this clonotype was seen many times. The V and J genes are TRBV2 and TRBJ1-5, with D perhaps matching TRBD1 (5 bases). Germline CDR1 reads SNHLY; CDR2 reads FYNNEI. V lost 6 bases, J lost 4 bases, and 10 bases lay in between. The CDR3 covers 13 residues. The CDR3 DNA follows: TGTGCCAGCAGGGGGGACTGGAATCAGCCCCAGCATTTT. It encodes CASRGDWNQPQHF.

In this sample, this clonotype turned up many times. V and J are TRBV11-3 and TRBJ1-1; 8 nucleotides agree with TRBD1. The CDR3 is 17 residues long. J lost 2 bases, V lost 2 bases, and 10 bases had no gene match. Germline CDR1 and CDR2: SGHNT and YENEEA. The CDR3 bases are TGTGCCAGCAGCTTAATTGGTACCGGGACAGGAAACACTGAAGCTTTCTTT. Translation gives CASSLIGTGTGNTEAFF.

The chain joins TRBV4-2 to TRBJ2-3; TRBD2 aligns across 11 bases. Germline V gene data show CDR1 as LGHNA and CDR2 as YNFKEQ. The J segment lost 6 bases and the V segment lost 4 bases, leaving 12 bases of the junction unmatched. This CDR3 region has 17 residues. In nucleotides, the CDR3 is TGTGCCAGCAGCCGCGAGGGTGTAGCGGGAGGGCCGGATACGCAGTATTTT. It codes for CASSREGVAGGPDTQYF.

For this clonotype: This may come from a read error, since a much larger clone is one base off. The V and J genes are TRBV9 and TRBJ1-4; D is possibly TRBD1 (6 bases). CDR1 is SGDLS and CDR2 is YYNGEE in the germline V gene. V dropped 4 bases and J dropped 12 bases, with 19 bases sitting between them. The CDR3 totals 14 residues. The CDR3 DNA is TGTGCCAGCAGCCCGGACAGCCTTAGGGAAGAACTGTTTTTT. As protein: CASSPDSLREELFF.

The chain employs TRBV2 and TRBJ1-4; the match to TRBD1 covers 7 bases. The J segment lost 7 bases and the V segment lost 6 bases, leaving 11 bases of the junction unmatched. From germline, CDR1 is SNHLY and CDR2 FYNNEI. This CDR3 has 15 amino acids. The CDR3: CASSRTGVQSEKLFF. The DNA for the CDR3 is TGTGCCAGCAGCCGAACAGGGGTTCAGAGTGAAAAACTGTTTTTT. Full variable domain (missing parts from reference TRBV2 and TRBJ1-4): EPEVTQTPSHQVTQMGQEVILRCVPISNHLYFYWYRQILGQKVEFLVSFYNNEISEKSEIFDDQFSVERPDGSNFTLKIRSTKLEDSAMYFCASSRTGVQSEKLFFGSGTQLSVL.

Ten or more counts support this clonotype. The gene calls are TRBV2 and TRBJ1-5; maybe TRBD1 (6 bases). Germline loops: CDR1 SNHLY, CDR2 FYNNEI. Trimming took off 2 bases at V and 6 bases at J, with 14 bases between the two ends. The CDR3 extends over 15 amino acids. The CDR3 region has the DNA TGTGCCAGCAGTGAAATGGGGCAACAGGGTCAGCCCCAGCATTTT. Translated, it gives CASSEMGQQGQPQHF.

The genes are TRBV24-1 and TRBJ1-5; D is uncertain. Between the trimmed V and J ends, which lost 2 bases and 4 bases, there was a span of 5 bases. The V gene's germline CDR1 is KGHDR and CDR2 SFDVKD. CDR3 length: 13 residues. The DNA of the CDR3 is TGTGCCACCAGTGATTCCAATAATCAGCCCCAGCATTTT. This sequence encodes CATSDSNNQPQHF.

This clonotype was counted at least ten times. This rearrangement joins TRBV30 to TRBJ1-1; D ambiguous. The V end was cut by 0 bases, the J end by 4 bases, with 12 bases between. This CDR3 has 14 amino acids. Germline CDR1 is GTSNPN and CDR2 is SVGIG (reference sequence). The CDR3, as DNA: TGTGCCTGGAGTGTACGAGGCACCGGCACTGAAGCTTTCTTT. Protein product: CAWSVRGTGTEAFF.

About this clonotype: A clone one base away is much larger, so this may be a read error. The J gene is TRBJ2-5, the V gene TRBV5-1; no firm D call. This CDR3 comprises 15 residues. Germline V lookup: CDR1 SGHRS, CDR2 YFSETQ. This chain's CDR3 is CASILAGRLQETQYF. CDR3 nucleotide sequence: TGCGCCAGCATCTTGGCAGGCCGGTTACAAGAGACCCAGTACTTC. Combining the CDR3 with reference TRBV5-1 and TRBJ2-5 gives the whole variable domain KAGVTQTPRYLIKTRGQQVTLSCSPISGHRSVSWYQQTPGQGLQFLFEYFSETQRNKGNFPGRFSGRQFSNSRSEMNVSTLELGDSALYLCASILAGRLQETQYFGPGTRLLVL.

In its sample, this clonotype was seen many times. The V call is TRBV28, the J call TRBJ2-3, with TRBD1 identical over 7 bases. V dropped 7 bases and J dropped 1; count of bases not matched to a gene: 11. The length of the CDR3 is 16 residues. The V gene's germline CDR1 is MDHEN and CDR2 SYDVKM. CDR3 DNA sequence: TGTGCCAGCACCCGTGAGACAGGGTTGGGCACAGATACGCAGTATTTT. This codes for CASTRETGLGTDTQYF.

There are a few counts of this clonotype. The chain is built from TRBV20-1 and TRBJ2-2; 7 positions match TRBD2. From germline, CDR1 is DFQATT and CDR2 SNEGSKA (reference sequence). This CDR3 spans 14 amino acids. V shed 5 bases, J shed 4 bases, and the junction held 7 bases outside the gene matches. The CDR3 region has the DNA TGCAGTGCTGATTTGGGCGGGGGCACCGGGGAGCTGTTTTTT. Translated: CSADLGGGTGELFF.

This clonotype was seen only a few times. The CDR3, as DNA: TGTGCCAGCAGTGACACGAACACCGGGGAGCTGTTTTTT. Translated: CASSDTNTGELFF. The chain combines TRBV6-4 with TRBJ2-2; no clear D. The CDR3 loop spans 13 amino acids. The V gene lost 2 bases and the J gene lost 0 bases, with 1 base spanning the gap. Germline-derived CDR1 and CDR2 are MRHNA and SNTAGT.

This clonotype was found many times. Written as DNA, the CDR3 is TGTGCCAGCAGCACAGGACAGGGCCACACCGGGGAGCTGTTTTTT. Encoded protein: CASSTGQGHTGELFF. This chain connects TRBV28 to TRBJ2-2; 8 nucleotides match TRBD1. CDR1 is MDHEN, CDR2 SYDVKM, per germline. CDR3 length: 15 amino acids. V lost 6 bases and J lost 3; bases outside the gene matches: 6.

This clonotype appeared many times. The chain has TRBV20-1 and TRBJ2-5; possible D gene TRBD1, 5 bases. CDR1 and CDR2 from the germline V gene are DFQATT and SNEGSKA (reference sequence). V lost 4 bases and J 2 bases, leaving 11 bases between the germline ends. The CDR3 totals 13 residues. This CDR3 reads CSAKGREQETQYF. CDR3 DNA sequence: TGCAGTGCTAAGGGCAGGGAACAAGAGACCCAGTACTTC.

This clonotype was detected ten times or more. This chain connects TRBV5-1 to TRBJ2-7; 12 bases are shared with TRBD1. V trimming: 3 bases; J trimming: 6 bases; junction bases outside the gene matches: 13. Germline V gene data show CDR1 as SGHRS and CDR2 as YFSETQ. The CDR3 runs to 17 residues. CDR3 nucleotide sequence: TGCGCCAGCAGCTCGGGACAGGGGGCGATCGTAGTCCGCGAGCAGTACTTC. Translating it yields CASSSGQGAIVVREQYF.

This clonotype was seen ten or more times. The V call is TRBV5-1, the J call TRBJ2-5; 7 bases align to TRBD2. The V gene's germline CDR1 is SGHRS and CDR2 YFSETQ. V lost 4 bases, J lost 5 bases, and 11 bases stayed unmatched. This CDR3 comprises 15 residues. The CDR3 coding sequence is TGCGCCAGCAGCCCCGGACTAGTCAGGGCGGAGACCCAGTACTTC. It encodes CASSPGLVRAETQYF.

The rearrangement joins TRBV10-3 to TRBJ2-1; 7 bases agree with TRBD1. Germline V gene sequence: CDR1 ENHRY, CDR2 SYGVKD. Trimming at V came to 7 bases and at J to 5 bases, leaving 8 bases not matched to a gene. The CDR3 totals 14 residues. The CDR3 loop reads CAITDRVTNNEQFF. In DNA form, the CDR3 reads TGTGCCATCACCGACAGGGTCACAAACAATGAGCAGTTCTTC.

This clonotype was counted a few times. The V call is TRBV5-6, the J call TRBJ2-3; 8 bases match TRBD2. CDR3 length equals 14 residues. Losses at the gene ends were 4 bases for V and 5 bases for J; bases not matched to a gene: 6. The germline gives CDR1 SGHDT, CDR2 YYEEEE. The chain's CDR3 is CASSRRLARDTQYF. DNA of the CDR3: TGTGCCAGCAGCCGAAGACTAGCGAGAGATACGCAGTATTTT. Combining the CDR3 with reference TRBV5-6 and TRBJ2-3 gives the whole variable domain DAGVTQSPTHLIKTRGQQVTLRCSPKSGHDTVSWYQQALGQGPQFIFQYYEEEERQRGNFPDRFSGHQFPNYSSELNVNALLLGDSALYLCASSRRLARDTQYFGPGTRLTVL.

The sample holds many counts of this clonotype. The genes are TRBV10-3 and TRBJ2-7; perhaps TRBD1 as D (5 bases). Trimming cost V 6 bases and J 6 bases, with 12 bases left between them. Germline values: CDR1 ENHRY, CDR2 SYGVKD. The CDR3 loop spans 12 amino acids. The CDR3 reads CAISPGLPEQYF. The CDR3 bases are TGTGCCATCAGCCCAGGGCTTCCCGAGCAGTACTTC.

This chain connects TRBV7-9 to TRBJ1-2; TRBD1 is a possible D gene (6 bases). Germline loops: CDR1 SEHNR, CDR2 FQNEAQ (reference sequence). Trimming removed 2 bases at V and 4 bases at J, with 17 bases between. This CDR3 contains 16 residues. This chain's CDR3 is CASSLPRQGLVYGYTF. Here the CDR3 DNA reads TGTGCCAGCAGCTTACCGAGGCAGGGGCTGGTCTATGGCTACACCTTC. Based on the CDR3 plus reference TRBV7-9 and TRBJ1-2, the full variable domain is DTGVSQNPRHKITKRGQNVTFRCDPISEHNRLYWYRQTLGQGPEFLTYFQNEAQLEKSRLLSDRFSAERPKGSFSTLEIQRTEQGDSAMYLCASSLPRQGLVYGYTFGSGTRLTVV.

This chain connects TRBV5-1 to TRBJ2-3; D is perhaps TRBD1 (5 bases). Per germline, CDR1 SGHRS and CDR2 YFSETQ. V was cut by 2 bases and J by 4 bases, with 14 bases left in between. CDR3 length equals 15 residues. The CDR3 sequence: CASSFGHTPADTQYF. DNA for the CDR3: TGCGCCAGCAGCTTTGGACACACACCCGCAGATACGCAGTATTTT.